These 2 T cell receptor beta chains were all obtained from the same sample, sequenced in a study of T-cell memory formation after mild COVID-19. TCRdb re-called the 5' RACE reads with MiXCR, one entry per CDR3 protein. The table lists more than 100,000 distinct CDR3 sequences, approximately 15% of them singletons, with around 4.8% in the top ten. Sequenced sample: PBMCs or a T cell subset sorted from them (not recorded which). The receptor set was obtained from a man between 18 and 35 years old who had mild COVID-19 (a few samples of this study predate the infection). Cell type and time point are not known.

The sample holds a few counts of this clonotype. This rearrangement joins TRBV4-1 to TRBJ2-5; D is possibly TRBD2 (5 bases). CDR3 length equals 16 residues. V was trimmed by 4 bases and J by 3 bases, leaving 18 bases between them. Germline V lookup: CDR1 MGHRA, CDR2 YSYEKL. The CDR3 reads CASSRRPGFTEETQYF. Here the CDR3 DNA reads TGCGCCAGCAGCCGCCGCCCGGGGTTCACAGAAGAGACCCAGTACTTC.

The chain has TRBV7-2 and TRBJ2-2, with unresolved D. The CDR3 has 14 amino acids. The germline V and J ends were trimmed by 5 bases and 6 bases, with 13 bases remaining between them. CDR1 and CDR2 (germline): SGHTA, FQGNSA. The CDR3 sequence is CASSGKHGAGELFF. Written as DNA, the CDR3 is TGTGCCAGCAGCGGAAAGCATGGGGCCGGGGAGCTGTTTTTT.